This T cell receptor (beta chain) derives from a study of early T cells in non-severe SARS-CoV-2 infection. Background on the study: RNA in bulk from unsorted whole blood was sequenced, and chains were unpaired.

Study results and caveats: VDJdb-based matching was biased toward anti-spike CD8 responses and missed private and CD4 specificities.

There are 13 residues in the CDR3. With 4 bases clipped from V and 6 bases from J, the junction kept 7 bases outside the gene matches. Germline lookup yields CDR1 SGHRS and CDR2 YFSETQ. Researchers attached unique molecular identifiers to individual cDNA molecules. MiXCR, applied by TCRdb to the 5' RACE reads, yields one record per CDR3 protein. The sample contains tens of thousands of distinct CDR3 sequences, around 10% of which appear only once. As concerns this clonotype: Its antigen is not known.

This sequence joins TRBV5-1 and TRBJ2-7, with 7 bases identical to TRBD1. The sample taken for sequencing was whole blood. This sequence originates from an adult who was a healthcare worker with PCR-confirmed SARS-CoV-2 infection or an uninfected control (not recorded which). CDR3 amino acids: CASSLTGSGEQYF. CDR3 in DNA: TGCGCCAGCAGCCTGACAGGGTCAGGCGAGCAGTACTTC.